The entry that follows covers one T cell receptor (beta chain) sequence. Its antigen is not known. The record originates from a study of shared clonotypes between healthy human individuals. Study conclusions and caveats: Only a few donors were included, so the genetic and exposure-history diversity represented was limited.

Several immunoSEQ plates received, in even portions, the genomic DNA of each subset. TCRdb's copy holds only in-frame clones and misses some; the assay was immunoSEQ multiplex PCR. This sample has about 1.1 million clones, with approximately 80% found just once. The study enrolled healthy HIV-negative adults without recent acute infections or vaccinations as donors. Germline V gives CDR1 ENHRY, CDR2 SYGVKD. This CDR3 has 14 residues. V lost 3 bases, J lost 8 bases, and 14 bases lay in between. The V call is TRBV10-3, the J call TRBJ2-1; weak D call: TRBD2 (5 bases). The clonotype comes from a man aged 18 to 35 in good health. Some clones in this sample may be carry-over from other donors' samples. The sequenced sample was memory CD4+ T cells from PBMCs. The sample's subset: CD45RA-negative fraction. The CDR3 DNA sequence: TGTGCCATCAGTGAAGGGCTAGCTCTGGATGAGCAGTTCTTC. This gives the protein CAISEGLALDEQFF.